This T cell receptor (beta chain) appears in the sequencing data of a study of cytomegalovirus exposure and HLA in healthy donors. The overall study: Out of several hundred genotyped donors, less than 85% belonged to the Caucasian-associated ancestry cluster.

Trimming took 7 bases from V and 3 from J, leaving 11 bases between them. The CDR3 totals 13 residues. CDR1 and CDR2 (germline): PRHDT, FYEKMQ (reference sequence). The PCR had 60 Vbeta and 13 Jbeta primers. Per the study methods: Unique TCR beta chains numbered 80 million to 95 million in a later analysis, with about 11 million shared. TCRdb's copy holds only in-frame clones and misses some; the assay was immunoSEQ multiplex PCR. That table furnishes V, J and clone size, whereas the DNA furnished D and trimming. The sample yields 200,000 or so clones, under 70% seen once. The chain joins TRBV13 to TRBJ2-3; D remains unclear. The sequenced sample consisted of PBMCs. The receptor comes from a man in his forties or fifties in good health and CMV-seropositive. The CDR3 nucleotides are TGTGCCAGCACCGACTTGACGACAGATACGCAGTATTTT. Its translation is CASTDLTTDTQYF.